What follows are 28 T cell receptor beta chains derived from one specimen sequenced in a study of blood T cell repertoires in COVID-19. This table comes from immunoSEQ multiplex PCR, and its TCRdb copy is limited to in-frame clones, with some not included. The table records 250,000 to 350,000 clones, 65% to 85% of them present only once. The sequenced sample was peripheral blood. The source is a human donor with COVID-19, enrolled during active disease. The donor label of this sample is uncertain.

The chain is built from TRBV10-3 and TRBJ1-1, with 7 bases that match TRBD1. Germline assignment: CDR1 ENHRY and CDR2 SYGVKD. J lost 5 bases, V lost 0 bases, and 6 bases had no gene match. The CDR3 has 15 amino acids. CDR3 in amino acids: CAISESHRGLTEAFF. CDR3 DNA: TGTGCCATCAGTGAGTCGCACAGGGGATTAACTGAAGCTTTCTTT.

This chain connects TRBV6-1 to TRBJ2-2, with 12 bases identical to TRBD2. Germline trimming cut 4 bases from V and 7 bases from J; bases unmatched to any gene: 7. CDR1 MNHNS and CDR2 SASEGT come from the germline V gene. The CDR3 has 16 amino acids. The CDR3 here is CASSGLAGGRSGELFF. CDR3 sequence (DNA): TGTGCCAGCAGTGGGCTAGCGGGAGGGCGGAGCGGGGAGCTGTTTTTT.

CDR3 nucleotide sequence: TGTGCCAGCAGCTTAGTTTCCGGGATCCGTAAAGCTTTCTTT. This codes for CASSLVSGIRKAFF. The chain is built from TRBV7-9 and TRBJ1-1; D is unclear. V lost 1 base, J lost 9 bases, and 15 bases lay in between. The CDR3 runs 14 residues. Germline V gene data show CDR1 as SEHNR and CDR2 as FQNEAQ (reference sequence).

This chain uses TRBV11-2 with TRBJ2-7; 11 bases agree with TRBD2. The CDR3 loop spans 14 amino acids. The junction had 8 bases not matched to a gene; V was cut back by 8 bases and J by 5 bases. Germline V CDR1 and CDR2: SGHAT, FQNNGV. The CDR3 coding sequence is TGTGCCAGCTTAATGGGACTAGCGGTAGACGAGCAGTACTTC. This encodes CASLMGLAVDEQYF.

The rearrangement links TRBV19 to TRBJ1-1; D might be TRBD1 (5 bases). Germline V gives CDR1 LNHDA, CDR2 SQIVND (reference sequence). The CDR3 totals 13 residues. Trimming removed 1 base from V and 9 bases from J, with 12 bases in between. CDR3 amino acids: CASSIVRGEKAFF. CDR3 sequence (DNA): TGTGCCAGTAGTATAGTTCGGGGGGAGAAAGCTTTCTTT. Full variable domain (missing parts from reference TRBV19 and TRBJ1-1): DGGITQSPKYLFRKEGQNVTLSCEQNLNHDAMYWYRQDPGQGLRLIYYSQIVNDFQKGDIAEGYSVSREKKESFPLTVTSAQKNPTAFYLCASSIVRGEKAFFGQGTRLTVV.

The V call is TRBV5-4, the J call TRBJ2-5; D is undetermined. This CDR3 region has 14 residues. Germline values: CDR1 SGHNT, CDR2 YYREEE (reference sequence). V dropped 0 bases and J dropped 2 bases, with 8 bases sitting between them. The chain's CDR3 is CASSLGASQETQYF. In DNA form, the CDR3 reads TGTGCCAGCAGCTTGGGGGCTTCTCAAGAGACCCAGTACTTC.

V and J are TRBV7-3 and TRBJ1-1; 8 bases agree with TRBD1. V lost 6 bases to trimming and J lost 8 bases; unmatched junction nucleotides: 5. This CDR3 spans 12 amino acids. Germline V gene sequence: CDR1 SGHTA, CDR2 FQGTGA. This CDR3 reads CASSSDRGEAFF. The CDR3 nucleotides are TGTGCCAGCAGTTCCGACAGGGGAGAAGCTTTCTTT.

The rearrangement joins TRBV10-3 to TRBJ2-2, with TRBD2 identical over 14 bases. Germline V CDR1 and CDR2: ENHRY, SYGVKD. The CDR3 sequence is 17 residues long. V lost 6 bases to trimming and J lost 1 base; unmatched junction nucleotides: 4. Written as DNA, the CDR3 is TGTGCCATCAGAAAGGGACTAGCGGGAGAGAACACCGGGGAGCTGTTTTTT. It encodes CAIRKGLAGENTGELFF.

The rearrangement joins TRBV28 to TRBJ1-2; D perhaps matches TRBD1 (5 bases). CDR3 length: 12 amino acids. Germline V gene data show CDR1 as MDHEN and CDR2 as SYDVKM. V was clipped by 8 bases and J by 4 bases, with 11 bases between them. The CDR3 DNA is TGTGCCAGCGTTGGGGCCCCCTATGGCTACACCTTC. The encoded protein is CASVGAPYGYTF.

This clone was detected only once. The chain employs TRBV19 and TRBJ1-2; maybe TRBD1 (5 bases). From germline, CDR1 is LNHDA and CDR2 SQIVND (reference sequence). The CDR3 is made up of 13 amino acids. Between the trimmed V and J ends, which lost 4 bases and 2 bases, there was a span of 8 bases. The chain's CDR3 is CASSTQDNYGYTF. The CDR3 DNA is TGTGCCAGTAGTACACAGGACAACTATGGCTACACCTTC.

The genes are TRBV6-2 or TRBV6-3 and TRBJ1-5, with D unresolved. Trimming left V 4 bases short and J 2 bases short, with 12 bases between. There are 15 residues in the CDR3. CDR1 is MNHEY and CDR2 is SVGEGT in the germline V gene. CDR3 DNA sequence: TGTGCCAGCAGTTCCCCCCTAGCGGGCAATCAGCCCCAGCATTTT. It is translated as CASSSPLAGNQPQHF.

The chain has TRBV10-2 and TRBJ2-1; 9 bases are shared with TRBD1. V was clipped by 8 bases and J by 8 bases; unmatched bases: 10. The CDR3 length is 14 residues. CDR1 and CDR2 (germline): WSHSY, SAAADI. The chain's CDR3 is CASRTGEAVDEQFF. The CDR3 nucleotides are TGCGCCAGCCGGACAGGGGAAGCTGTAGATGAGCAGTTCTTC.

V and J are TRBV5-1 and TRBJ2-1, with 8 bases aligning to TRBD2. The J segment lost 10 bases and the V segment lost 0 bases, leaving 12 bases of the junction unmatched. The germline CDR1 and CDR2 sequences are SGHRS and YFSETQ. The CDR3 loop spans 16 amino acids. The CDR3 coding sequence is TGCGCCAGCAGCTTGGGAGTAGCGGGACAATCTTGGGAGCAGTTCTTC. Its protein is CASSLGVAGQSWEQFF.

This chain links TRBV6-5 with TRBJ2-7, with TRBD1 matching 8 bases. CDR3 length: 14 amino acids. From germline, CDR1 is MNHEY and CDR2 SVGAGI. Trimming at V came to 5 bases and at J to 6 bases, leaving 9 bases not matched to a gene. CDR3 sequence reads: CASSLTWDRREQYF. CDR3 coding DNA: TGTGCCAGCAGTCTTACCTGGGACAGGCGCGAGCAGTACTTC.

The CDR3 loop reads CASSKNSTGYTF. CDR3 DNA sequence: TGTGCCAGCAGCAAAAACAGTACTGGCTACACCTTC. The chain joins TRBV21-1 to TRBJ1-2; TRBD1 is the table's D call, not checked against the DNA. TRBV21-1 is a listed pseudogene. This CDR3 is built from 12 residues.

V is TRBV28 and J is TRBJ2-1; 14 bases are shared with TRBD2. The CDR3 is 19 amino acids. Trimming cost V 6 bases and J 2 bases; bases outside gene matches: 12. Looked up from germline, CDR1 is MDHEN and CDR2 is SYDVKM. CDR3 in amino acids: CASRGTSGSPRGPYNEQFF. DNA of the CDR3: TGTGCCAGCAGGGGGACTAGCGGGAGTCCCAGGGGACCCTACAATGAGCAGTTCTTC.

This clone was detected only a few times. The gene calls are TRBV11-3 and TRBJ2-3; 9 nucleotides agree with TRBD2. Germline lookup yields CDR1 SGHNT and CDR2 YENEEA. After removal of 5 bases from V and 4 bases from J, the junction contained 10 bases not matched to a gene. This CDR3 has 16 amino acids. The CDR3 coding sequence is TGTGCCAGCAGCCCCCGTAGCGGGAGTGGTGCAGATACGCAGTATTTT. Its protein is CASSPRSGSGADTQYF.

DNA for the CDR3: TGTGCCAGCAGCTTGAGACAGACCACAGATACGCAGTATTTT. Its protein product is CASSLRQTTDTQYF. The chain uses TRBV5-4 and TRBJ2-3, with TRBD1 as a possible D gene (5 bases). The CDR3 contains 14 residues. Germline-derived CDR1 and CDR2 are SGHNT and YYREEE (reference sequence). The V end was cut by 1 base, the J end by 2 bases, with 8 bases between.

This clone was observed a handful of times. This rearrangement joins TRBV30 to TRBJ2-7, with 7 bases identical to TRBD1. CDR1 and CDR2 from the germline V gene are GTSNPN and SVGIG (reference sequence). The CDR3 extends over 13 amino acids. Unmatched junction bases numbered 5, after V lost 4 bases and J lost 2 bases. The CDR3 spells CAWTTGAPYEQYF. As DNA, the CDR3 is TGTGCCTGGACAACAGGGGCGCCCTACGAGCAGTACTTC. The full variable domain, its missing parts supplied by reference TRBV30 and TRBJ2-7, is SQTIHQWPATLVQPVGSPLSLECTVEGTSNPNLYWYRQAAGRGLQLLFYSVGIGQISSEVPQNLSASRPQDRQFILSSKKLLLSDSGFYLCAWTTGAPYEQYFGPGTRLTVT.

The chain recombines TRBV11-2 with TRBJ2-3; TRBD2 is a possible D gene (6 bases). Trimming stripped 0 bases from V and 3 bases from J, with 19 bases between. CDR1 and CDR2 (germline): SGHAT, FQNNGV. The CDR3 totals 18 residues. CDR3 in amino acids: CASSLDTSVGGITDTQYF. The CDR3 DNA follows: TGTGCCAGCAGCTTAGATACTTCGGTGGGAGGTATAACAGATACGCAGTATTTT.

The genes are TRBV11-2 and TRBJ2-2; D remains ambiguous. CDR1 is SGHAT and CDR2 is FQNNGV in the germline V gene. The ends were cut back, 1 base at V and 5 bases at J, with 11 bases in the middle. There are 15 residues in the CDR3. The CDR3 nucleotides are TGTGCCAGCAGCTTAGGGGTTTACAGTACCGGGGAGCTGTTTTTT. It codes for CASSLGVYSTGELFF.

The rearrangement links TRBV9 to TRBJ2-2; TRBD2 is a possible D gene (5 bases). In germline, CDR1 is SGDLS, CDR2 YYNGEE. Trimming took 2 bases from V and 0 from J, leaving 11 bases between them. This CDR3 is 16 amino acids long. The CDR3 DNA is TGTGCCAGCAGCGTTTCCCCGGGGTCGAACACCGGGGAGCTGTTTTTT. The encoded protein is CASSVSPGSNTGELFF.

The chain has TRBV7-2 and TRBJ2-3; D is perhaps TRBD2 (7 bases). Trimming left V 2 bases short and J 4 bases short, with 16 bases between. This CDR3 comprises 16 residues. Germline CDR1 and CDR2: SGHTA and FQGNSA. The CDR3 region has the DNA TGTGCCAGCAGCTTAACAGGGACGGGAGGCGCAGATACGCAGTATTTT. This codes for CASSLTGTGGADTQYF. Supplemented by reference TRBV7-2 and TRBJ2-3, the full variable domain reads GAGVSQSPSNKVTEKGKDVELRCDPISGHTALYWYRQSLGQGLEFLIYFQGNSAPDKSGLPSDRFSAERTGGSVSTLTIQRTQQEDSAVYLCASSLTGTGGADTQYFGPGTRLTVL.

The chain is built from TRBV6-5 and TRBJ1-1; D uncertain. The CDR3 loop spans 12 amino acids. Germline V gene sequence: CDR1 MNHEY, CDR2 SVGAGI. Trimming took off 2 bases at V and 7 bases at J, with 8 bases between the two ends. CDR3 bases: TGTGCCAGCAGTTACCCGGCGGGTGAAGCTTTCTTT. Translation: CASSYPAGEAFF.

The chain carries TRBV10-2 and TRBJ1-1; TRBD1 matches at 8 bases. The CDR3 contains 14 residues. Germline V gene sequence: CDR1 WSHSY, CDR2 SAAADI. The V gene end was trimmed by 6 bases and the J gene end by 1 base; junction bases not matched to a gene: 4. The CDR3 DNA reads as TGCGCCAGCAGCCAGGGGGCCGGGAACACTGAAGCTTTCTTT. Its protein product is CASSQGAGNTEAFF.

The rearrangement joins TRBV28 to TRBJ1-1, with 7 bases identical to TRBD1. Germline V gives CDR1 MDHEN, CDR2 SYDVKM. V was clipped by 8 bases and J by 1 base; unmatched bases: 10. The CDR3 sequence is 15 residues long. The DNA for the CDR3 is TGTGCCAGCGAATCGACAGGGCCGACGAACACTGAAGCTTTCTTT. Its protein is CASESTGPTNTEAFF.

This chain joins TRBV9 and TRBJ2-7; TRBD2 agrees at 7 bases. CDR3 length: 13 amino acids. Trimming took 0 bases from V and 5 from J; bases not matched to a gene: 2. Germline V gene lookup returns CDR1 SGDLS and CDR2 YYNGEE. CDR3 DNA sequence: TGTGCCAGCAGCGTAGAAGCGGGAAACGAGCAGTACTTC. Residues: CASSVEAGNEQYF.

This clone occurred a few times. The J gene is TRBJ2-4, the V gene TRBV28, with D perhaps TRBD2 (6 bases). Between the trimmed V and J ends, which lost 7 bases and 0 bases, there was a span of 22 bases. CDR3 length: 18 residues. Germline values: CDR1 MDHEN, CDR2 SYDVKM. DNA of the CDR3: TGTGCCAGCACCGGGGTTGTCCGGAGGGGATTAGCCAAAAACATTCAGTACTTC. Translation gives CASTGVVRRGLAKNIQYF.